This TCR beta chain is from a study of graft-versus-host responses after intestinal transplantation. Study-wide context: Transplants given to recipients were multivisceral, liver-intestinal, or isolated intestinal. Once they had received anti-thymocyte globulin induction, all recipients took tacrolimus and steroids for about three years. Study-level findings and limits: The recipient marrow held GvH clones, and some of them showed up first in ileum or blood. Peak circulating GvH clone levels were associated with early post-transplant HvG declines.

Assay used: immunoSEQ multiplex PCR; TCRdb lists only in-frame clones, some missing. Counted here are about 41,000 clones, approximately 95% occurring once; the ten biggest clones make up roughly 0.52%. The CDR3 has 16 amino acids. Germline CDR1 is SGDLS and CDR2 is YYNGEE. The ends were cut back, 0 bases at V and 4 bases at J, with 14 bases in the middle. Details on this clone: Its cognate antigen is unknown. This CDR3 is also generated by other DNA sequences in the sample.

V is TRBV9 and J is TRBJ2-1; D may match TRBD1 or TRBD2 (6 bases each). The sequence was obtained from a human donor who was the organ donor for an intestinal transplant. The specimen was unstimulated CD8+ T cells sorted from spleen or lymph node cells, collected before transplant. The CDR3 here is CASSVVSGAVYNEQFF. DNA for the CDR3: TGTGCCAGCAGCGTAGTGTCGGGGGCGGTTTACAATGAGCAGTTCTTC.